A selection of T cell receptor beta chains follows, all from one sample in a study of cytomegalovirus exposure and HLA in healthy donors. Clones were read by immunoSEQ multiplex PCR, and TCRdb kept only the in-frame ones, dropping some. The table records tens of thousands of clones, 55% to 65% of them present only once. Sequenced input: PBMCs. The receptors stem from a woman between 40 and 50 years old in good health and CMV-seropositive. CDR3s include the opening cysteine and the closing phenylalanine or tryptophan. Each record gives: V gene, J gene, clone size, D gene, CDR3 DNA, CDR3 protein. D genes are given only for firm matches. Size is omitted from some rows. Given values are once, few, many or a class for expanded clones.

TRBV28	TRBJ2-1	.	.	TGTGCCAGCAGTTTATTTCAGGGCTACAATGAGCAGTTCTTC	CASSLFQGYNEQFF
TRBV19	TRBJ2-3	.	TRBD2	TGTGCCAGCGGGAGGCCAGATACGCAGTATTTT	CASGRPDTQYF
TRBV4-2	TRBJ2-1	.	.	TGTGCCAGCAGCCATCCTGGGGCCAATGAGCAGTTCTTC	CASSHPGANEQFF
TRBV5-1	TRBJ1-2	.	.	TGCGCCAGCAGCTTGGCCCCTGGGCAGGACTATGGCTACACCTTC	CASSLAPGQDYGYTF
TRBV6-5	TRBJ2-7	.	TRBD2	TGTGCCAGCCGCTTTCTAGCGGCTTACGAGCAGTACTTC	CASRFLAAYEQYF
TRBV7-2	TRBJ1-2	once	.	TGTGCCAGCAGCTTACAGGTTAACTATGGCTACACCTTC	CASSLQVNYGYTF
TRBV4-1	TRBJ1-5	.	.	TGCGCCAGCAGCCTCCGGACAAATAGCAATCAGCCCCAGCATTTT	CASSLRTNSNQPQHF
TRBV5-1	TRBJ2-1	few	TRBD1	TGCGCCAGCAGCTGGGACAGGGGATGGGGTGAGCAGTTCTTC	CASSWDRGWGEQFF
TRBV5-1	TRBJ2-1	.	TRBD1	TGCGCCAGCAGCTCCGGGACAGTCTACAATGAGCAGTTCTTC	CASSSGTVYNEQFF
TRBV4-3	TRBJ2-5	.	.	TGCGCCAGCAGCCAAGATTTATACCGTGCAACTGAAGAGACCCAGTACTTC	CASSQDLYRATEETQYF
TRBV19	TRBJ2-5	once	TRBD2	TGTGCCAGTAGGAAGGATATGGCGGCGGGAGTATGGGAGACCCAGTACTTC	CASRKDMAAGVWETQYF
TRBV5-1	TRBJ2-7	few	.	TGCGCCAGCAGCTTTAGTATAGGGCAGGGCTACGAGCAGTACTTC	CASSFSIGQGYEQYF
TRBV28	TRBJ1-1	.	.	TGTGCCAGCACCGCTTGGGCAGGGGTGAACACTGAAGCTTTCTTT	CASTAWAGVNTEAFF
TRBV7-2	TRBJ1-2	once	.	TGTGCCAGCAGCTCGGGGCGGGGGAGCTATGGCTACACCTTC	CASSSGRGSYGYTF
TRBV28	TRBJ2-7	.	TRBD1	TGTGCCAGCAGTTCGCCGGGACAGCGACCCTACGAGCAGTACTTC	CASSSPGQRPYEQYF
TRBV5-6	TRBJ2-7	.	TRBD1	TGTGCCAGCAGCTTGAATTTGGGACAGGGGGCTTGCTGTGACTTC	CASSLNLGQGACCDF
TRBV19	TRBJ1-2	few	TRBD1	TGTGCCAGTAGTATGGAGAAATCTCGGACAGGGAATGGCTACACCTTC	CASSMEKSRTGNGYTF
TRBV27	TRBJ2-2	.	.	TGTGCCAGCAGTTTTACAGGTACCGGGGAGCTGTTTTTT	CASSFTGTGELFF
TRBV13	TRBJ2-1	.	.	TGTGCCAGCAGCTCTCCGGGTCACTACAATGAGCAGTTCTTC	CASSSPGHYNEQFF
TRBV5-6	TRBJ1-1	.	.	TGTGCCAGCAGCTGGGGAGGGACGGCCGTCAGAGAAGCTTTCTTT	CASSWGGTAVREAFF
TRBV7-2	TRBJ2-7	few	.	TGTGCCAGCAGCTTACGTCTCCTGGTTGGAGGCCTCTCCTACGAGCAGTACTTC	CASSLRLLVGGLSYEQYF
TRBV7-2	TRBJ1-3	.	.	TGTGCCAGCAGCTTGGCAGGGCGCTTTGGCTCTGGAAACACCATATATTTT	CASSLAGRFGSGNTIYF
TRBV5-3	TRBJ2-7	.	TRBD1	TGTGCCAGAAGCCTGGAGGACAGGGGTTCTTACGAGCAGTACTTC	CARSLEDRGSYEQYF
TRBV7-9	TRBJ2-1	.	.	TGTGCCAGCCCGACGGAGAGCTCCTACAATGAGCAGTTCTTC	CASPTESSYNEQFF
TRBV9	TRBJ2-7	.	TRBD2	TGTGCCAGCAGCCTCACGGGGGGAAACTACGAGCAGTACTTC	CASSLTGGNYEQYF
TRBV5-1	TRBJ2-3	.	TRBD1	TGCGCCAGCAGCCAGGGGGAACCTAGCACAGATACGCAGTATTTT	CASSQGEPSTDTQYF
TRBV6-6	TRBJ2-2	.	.	TGTGCCAGCAGTTACGGGACTCGGAACACCGGGGAGCTGTTTTTT	CASSYGTRNTGELFF
TRBV28	TRBJ2-3	.	.	TGTGCCAGCAGCTCAGAACAAGATACGCAGTATTTT	CASSSEQDTQYF
TRBV6-5	TRBJ2-4	.	TRBD2	TGTGCCAGCCGTGCGCTTCGGGGGGAAAACATTCAGTACTTC	CASRALRGENIQYF
TRBV4-1	TRBJ1-1	.	.	TGCGCCAGCAGCCAAGGGGAGCTTTCGAACACTGAAGCTTTCTTT	CASSQGELSNTEAFF
TRBV2	TRBJ1-2	.	.	TGTGCCAGCAGTGCTGAGGTAGGAGGCTACACCTTC	CASSAEVGGYTF
TRBV10-3	TRBJ2-5	.	.	TGTGCCATCAGTGAGTCGAGTGAGACCCAGTACTTC	CAISESSETQYF
TRBV6-4	TRBJ1-1	few	.	TGTGCCAGCAGTGTATCCGTTAACACTGAAGCTTTCTTT	CASSVSVNTEAFF
TRBV2	TRBJ2-5	few	.	TGTGCCAGCACCGCTGGAAGTCCTAGCGCGGTTCAAGAGACCCAGTACTTC	CASTAGSPSAVQETQYF
TRBV10-3	TRBJ1-3	.	.	TGTGCCATCAGTGGCGTTTCTTCCGGAAACACCATATATTTT	CAISGVSSGNTIYF
TRBV5-4	TRBJ2-5	.	.	TGTGCCAGCAGTCTCCCGGGAAATTTGGAGACCCAGTACTTC	CASSLPGNLETQYF
TRBV6-5	TRBJ1-1	.	.	TGTGCCAGCAGTTCCCCAGGGGACGGCACTGAAGCTTTCTTT	CASSSPGDGTEAFF
TRBV2	TRBJ2-1	.	TRBD2	TGTGCCAGCGGAGGGACTAGCGGGAGTGATGAGCAGTTCTTC	CASGGTSGSDEQFF
TRBV5-1	TRBJ2-1	.	.	TGCGCCAGCAGCTTGGCAGGCGCCCCGGGCGGGGAGCAGTTCTTC	CASSLAGAPGGEQFF
TRBV13	TRBJ2-7	.	.	TGTGCCAGCAGCCATGGAGAGGCTAGCCTATACGAGCAGTACTTC	CASSHGEASLYEQYF
TRBV19	TRBJ2-7	.	.	TGTGCCAGTAGTTTCCCCGACAAGTTTGAGCAGTACTTC	CASSFPDKFEQYF
TRBV5-1	TRBJ1-2	.	.	TGCGCCAGCAGCGACGGGAACTATGGCTACACCTTC	CASSDGNYGYTF
TRBV19	TRBJ2-7	.	TRBD1	TGTGCCACCCGACCGGGACAGGGAGTCTACGAGCAGTACTTC	CATRPGQGVYEQYF
TRBV5-1	TRBJ1-1	.	.	TGCGCCAGCAGCCATAATCTAGGGCCGGGGACTGAAGCTTTCTTT	CASSHNLGPGTEAFF
TRBV28	TRBJ1-5	.	.	TGTGCCAGCAGTTTCCTATGGGGGCAGGACTCTAGCAATCAGCCCCAGCATTTT	CASSFLWGQDSSNQPQHF
TRBV15	TRBJ2-7	few	.	TGTGCCACCAGCAGAGCCAGTCCCTCCTACGAGCAGTACTTC	CATSRASPSYEQYF
TRBV2	TRBJ2-5	.	TRBD2	TGTGCCAGCAGTGTCACCGGGGGACTAGCGGGCGGGGAGACCCAGTACTTC	CASSVTGGLAGGETQYF
TRBV7-2	TRBJ2-1	.	.	TGTGCCAGCAGCTTGCAACCCCACCACAGGGAGCAGTTCTTC	CASSLQPHHREQFF
TRBV14	TRBJ1-2	.	TRBD1	TGTGCCAGCAGCCCATCCGGGACAGCCAACTATGGCTACACCTTC	CASSPSGTANYGYTF
TRBV5-5	TRBJ1-2	.	.	TGTGCCAGCAGCTTAATTGGGGGGTTTAACTATGGCTACACCTTC	CASSLIGGFNYGYTF
TRBV28	TRBJ1-1	.	TRBD1	TGTGCCAGCAGGGGACAGGCGGACACTGAAGCTTTCTTT	CASRGQADTEAFF
TRBV7-8	TRBJ2-5	.	TRBD1	TGTGCCAGCAGCTTAGGGGGACAGGGGCGAGAGGAGCAGTACTTC	CASSLGGQGREEQYF
TRBV19	TRBJ1-2	few	TRBD1	TGTGCCAGTAGTCCCGCGACAGGGCAATATGGCTACACCTTC	CASSPATGQYGYTF
TRBV2	TRBJ2-3	few	TRBD1	TGTGCCAGCAGTCTCGACAGGGGGCCCACAGATACGCAGTATTTT	CASSLDRGPTDTQYF
TRBV7-2	TRBJ2-5	.	TRBD2	TGTGCCAGCAGCTCCGCCTTTACTAGCGGGAGGGAAGAGACCCAGTACTTC	CASSSAFTSGREETQYF